In its sample, the clone carrying this TCR beta chain was seen once. The data were obtained in a study of blood T cell repertoires in COVID-19. Background on the study: Samples representing acute and convalescent COVID-19 were sourced from the United States, Italy and Spain.

The assay was immunoSEQ multiplex PCR, and TCRdb's table has in-frame clones only and misses some. The table has 300,000 to 400,000 clones, 85% seen once. The material sequenced was PBMCs or T cells enriched from blood (not recorded which). The source of this sequence is a woman aged 30 to 39 who had been exposed to COVID-19.

CDR3 DNA sequence: TGTGCCAGCAGGGAAGGATCGGGATTCACAGATACGCAGTATTTT. Protein sequence: CASREGSGFTDTQYF. The rearrangement links TRBV27 to TRBJ2-3; maybe TRBD2 (5 bases). The ends were cut back, 6 bases at V and 2 bases at J, with 15 bases in the middle. The CDR3 runs 15 residues. Germline values: CDR1 MNHEY, CDR2 SMNVEV (reference sequence).